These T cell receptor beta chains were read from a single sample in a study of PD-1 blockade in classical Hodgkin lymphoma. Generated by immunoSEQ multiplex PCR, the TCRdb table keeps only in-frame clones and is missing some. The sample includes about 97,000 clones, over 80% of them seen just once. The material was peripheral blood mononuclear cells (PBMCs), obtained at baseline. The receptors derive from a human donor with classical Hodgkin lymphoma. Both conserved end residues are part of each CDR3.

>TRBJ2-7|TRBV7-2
CASSLEVGPYEQYF
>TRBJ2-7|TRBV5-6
CASSFAAAYEQYF
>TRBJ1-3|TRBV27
CASSLSGTGLRSGNTIYF
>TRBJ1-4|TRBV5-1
CASSEGQPNEKLFF
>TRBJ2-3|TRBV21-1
CASSLPGQSSGRTSTDTQYF
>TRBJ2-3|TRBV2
CASSEAVSTDTQYF
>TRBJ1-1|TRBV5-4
CASSSTAMNTEAFF
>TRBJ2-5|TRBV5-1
CASSSIAGGETQYF
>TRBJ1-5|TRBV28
CASSLLGISAQPQHF
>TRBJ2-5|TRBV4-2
CASSHVPDRGRETQYF
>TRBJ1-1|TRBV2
CASIPGQGTEAFF
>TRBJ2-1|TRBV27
CASSPRRGLDEQFF
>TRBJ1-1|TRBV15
CATSRDRLNTEAFF
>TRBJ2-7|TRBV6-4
CASSRDRVEREQYF
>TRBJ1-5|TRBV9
CASSGGLNQPQHF
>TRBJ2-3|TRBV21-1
CASSKANFYTDTQYF
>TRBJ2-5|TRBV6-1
CASSYGSTQYF
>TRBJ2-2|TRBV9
CASSVTGNTGELFF
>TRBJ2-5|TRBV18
CASSPGRSAGGVETQYF
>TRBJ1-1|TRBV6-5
CASSMNTEAFF
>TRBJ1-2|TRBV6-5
CASKMDSNYGYTF
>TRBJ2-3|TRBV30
CAWSKKIAGGRWTDTQYF
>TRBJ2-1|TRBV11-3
CASSRNNEQFF
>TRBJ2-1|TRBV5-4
CASSLDQRSSNEQFF
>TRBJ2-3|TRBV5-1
CASSGMGTDTQYF
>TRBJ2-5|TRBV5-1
CASSVDRRETQYF
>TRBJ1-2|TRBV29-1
CSVEAGAGGYTF
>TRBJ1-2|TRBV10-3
CAISESGGGYTF
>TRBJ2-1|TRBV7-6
CASSVGPGVNEQFF
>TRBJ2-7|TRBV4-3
CASSQAGQGYEQYF
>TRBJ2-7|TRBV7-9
CASSDRDGFYEQYF
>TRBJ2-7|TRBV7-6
CASSSQGAGVGYEQYF
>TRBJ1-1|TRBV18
CASSEVMNTEAFF
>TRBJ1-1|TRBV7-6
CASSSQVGAEAFF
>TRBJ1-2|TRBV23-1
CASSHPSGETGDYGYTF
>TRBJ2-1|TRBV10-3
CAISVDTSSYNEQFF
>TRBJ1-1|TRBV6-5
CASRPPTGGTEAFF
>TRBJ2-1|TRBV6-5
CASSTRQGVRNEQFF
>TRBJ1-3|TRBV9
CASSADVDGPGNTIYF
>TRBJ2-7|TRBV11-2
CASSLATSGFYEQYF
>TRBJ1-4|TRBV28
CASSSQGGTTNEKLFF